This TCR beta chain is from a study of cytomegalovirus exposure and HLA in healthy donors. Study conclusions and caveats: High specificity and sensitivity for cytomegalovirus status were reported for the classifier. Follow-up analysis later connected one missense variant in DCLRE1C with trimming of TCR beta V- and J-genes. Clonal expansion was found to be greater in HLA-associated TCR beta chains than in equally common others in a later analysis.

Germline CDR1 is SGHRS and CDR2 is YFSETQ. V shed 4 bases and J shed 4 bases, with 11 bases lying between them. This CDR3 region has 13 residues. About this clone: No antigen is known for it.

This PCR relied on a set of 60 Vbeta primers and 13 Jbeta primers. Method: immunoSEQ multiplex PCR; TCRdb's copy keeps in-frame clones and lacks some. The sample lists 150,000 to 200,000 clones; about 75% were seen once. Source material: PBMCs. The source of this sequence is a man aged 40-55 years in good health and CMV-seropositive. The genes are TRBV5-1 and TRBJ2-5, with D possibly being TRBD1 (7 bases). The DNA of the CDR3 is TGCGCCAGCAGCCGACAGGGAGGAGAGACCCAGTACTTC. This sequence encodes CASSRQGGETQYF.